These 10 T cell receptor beta chains share one sample of origin, sequenced in a study of T cell responses to AZD1222 COVID-19 vaccine. Produced via immunoSEQ multiplex PCR; TCRdb's table is partial and in-frame only. The sample shows fewer than 100,000 clones, 87% of them seen only once. The input for sequencing was peripheral blood, taken 28 days after the second AZD1222 dose. Receptors originate from an adult who received the AZD1222 COVID-19 vaccine.

J is TRBJ2-7 and V is TRBV4-1; maybe TRBD1 (6 bases). Germline values: CDR1 MGHRA, CDR2 YSYEKL. V was pared by 4 bases and J by 1 base, with 17 bases between. CDR3 length: 16 amino acids. The CDR3 sequence: CASSLGLGAPSYEQYF. CDR3 bases: TGCGCCAGCAGCCTCGGATTGGGGGCCCCATCCTACGAGCAGTACTTC.

The genes are TRBV19 and TRBJ2-6; D uncertain. The CDR3 covers 15 residues. Trimming pared 7 bases from V and 0 bases from J, leaving 10 bases between. Germline assignment: CDR1 LNHDA and CDR2 SQIVND (reference sequence). CDR3 loop: CASNAWNSGANVLTF. The CDR3 nucleotides are TGTGCCAGTAACGCTTGGAACTCTGGGGCCAACGTCCTGACTTTC.

The chain has TRBV19 and TRBJ1-1; D gene ambiguous. Germline V CDR1 and CDR2: LNHDA, SQIVND (reference sequence). The V and J ends lost 3 bases and 1 base respectively, with 9 bases between them. The CDR3 loop spans 14 amino acids. In DNA, the CDR3 is TGTGCCAGTAGTATGTACATGGGGAACACTGAAGCTTTCTTT. It translates to CASSMYMGNTEAFF.

The gene calls are TRBV18 and TRBJ2-7; possible D gene TRBD1, 7 bases. Germline V gene lookup returns CDR1 KGHSH and CDR2 LQKENI. The V end was cut by 3 bases, the J end by 3 bases, with 12 bases between. The CDR3 is 14 amino acids. The CDR3: CASSPRRDSYEQYF. DNA for the CDR3: TGTGCCAGCTCACCCCGGCGGGACAGCTACGAGCAGTACTTC.

The rearrangement links TRBV10-3 to TRBJ2-3; 10 bases align to TRBD2. Germline V gene lookup returns CDR1 ENHRY and CDR2 SYGVKD. The J segment lost 1 base and the V segment lost 4 bases, leaving 8 bases of the junction unmatched. This CDR3 comprises 17 residues. The CDR3 DNA reads as TGTGCCATCAGTGGGAAAAGTGGGACTAGCGGCACAGATACGCAGTATTTT. Its translation: CAISGKSGTSGTDTQYF.

The chain joins TRBV15 to TRBJ1-2, with D perhaps TRBD1 (5 bases). Germline V CDR1 and CDR2: LNHNV, YYDKDF (reference sequence). The V and J ends lost 1 base and 8 bases respectively, with 11 bases between them. The CDR3 is made up of 13 amino acids. CDR3 region: CATSRAGQGGYTF. The CDR3 coding sequence is TGTGCCACCAGCAGAGCAGGGCAGGGAGGCTACACCTTC.

The genes are TRBV19 and TRBJ1-4, with 7 bases fitting TRBD1. This CDR3 has 13 residues. CDR1 is LNHDA, CDR2 SQIVND, per germline (reference sequence). V shed 8 bases and J 8 bases; nucleotides not matched to a gene: 8. The CDR3 is CASSGQVREKLFF. The CDR3 nucleotides are TGTGCCAGTTCCGGACAGGTACGGGAAAAACTGTTTTTT. The complete variable domain, with remaining parts taken from reference TRBV19 and TRBJ1-4, reads DGGITQSPKYLFRKEGQNVTLSCEQNLNHDAMYWYRQDPGQGLRLIYYSQIVNDFQKGDIAEGYSVSREKKESFPLTVTSAQKNPTAFYLCASSGQVREKLFFGSGTQLSVL.

V and J are TRBV13 and TRBJ1-3; D is unclear. The CDR3 contains 15 residues. CDR1 is PRHDT and CDR2 is FYEKMQ in the germline V gene (reference sequence). V lost 5 bases, J lost 0 bases, and 11 bases lay in between. DNA for the CDR3: TGTGCCAGCAGCCAGGACCGAATCTCTGGAAACACCATATATTTT. Translation gives CASSQDRISGNTIYF.

The V call is TRBV10-3, the J call TRBJ2-1; the match to TRBD2 covers 10 bases. CDR1 is ENHRY and CDR2 is SYGVKD in the germline V gene. After removal of 0 bases from V and 5 bases from J, the junction contained 4 bases not matched to a gene. CDR3 length: 16 residues. CDR3 DNA sequence: TGTGCCATCAGTGAGTCGACTAGCGGGCGAGACAATGAGCAGTTCTTC. It is translated as CAISESTSGRDNEQFF.

This clone was detected only once. The V and J genes are TRBV4-3 and TRBJ1-2; D remains unclear. The germline gives CDR1 LGHNA, CDR2 YSLEER. The CDR3 contains 14 residues. V dropped 1 base and J dropped 4 bases, with 10 bases sitting between them. The CDR3 protein is CASSQVYGSYGYTF. The CDR3 region has the DNA TGCGCCAGCAGCCAAGTTTATGGGAGCTATGGCTACACCTTC.